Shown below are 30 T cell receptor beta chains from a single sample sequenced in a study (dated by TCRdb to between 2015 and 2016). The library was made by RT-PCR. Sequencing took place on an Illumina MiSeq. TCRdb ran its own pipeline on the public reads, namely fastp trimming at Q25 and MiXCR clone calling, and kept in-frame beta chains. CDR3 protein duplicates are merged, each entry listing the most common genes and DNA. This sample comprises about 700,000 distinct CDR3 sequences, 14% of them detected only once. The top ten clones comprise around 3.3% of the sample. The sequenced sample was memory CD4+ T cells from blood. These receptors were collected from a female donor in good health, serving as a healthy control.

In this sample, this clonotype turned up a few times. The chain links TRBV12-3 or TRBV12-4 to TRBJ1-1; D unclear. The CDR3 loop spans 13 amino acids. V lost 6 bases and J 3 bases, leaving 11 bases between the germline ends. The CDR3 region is CASRKNLDTEAFF. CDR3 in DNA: TGTGCCAGCAGGAAGAACTTGGACACTGAAGCTTTCTTT.

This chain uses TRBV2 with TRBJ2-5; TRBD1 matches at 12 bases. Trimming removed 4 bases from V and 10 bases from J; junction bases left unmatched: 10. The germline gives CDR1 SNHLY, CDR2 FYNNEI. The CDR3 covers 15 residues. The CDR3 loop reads CASSATRDRGHIQYF. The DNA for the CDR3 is TGTGCCAGCAGTGCTACGAGGGACAGGGGGCACATCCAGTACTTC.

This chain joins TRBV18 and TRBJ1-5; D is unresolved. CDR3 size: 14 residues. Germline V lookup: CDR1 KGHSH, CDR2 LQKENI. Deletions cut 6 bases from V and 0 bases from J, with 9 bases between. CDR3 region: CASSQRVSNQPQHF. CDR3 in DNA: TGTGCCAGCTCGCAAAGGGTTAGCAATCAGCCCCAGCATTTT.

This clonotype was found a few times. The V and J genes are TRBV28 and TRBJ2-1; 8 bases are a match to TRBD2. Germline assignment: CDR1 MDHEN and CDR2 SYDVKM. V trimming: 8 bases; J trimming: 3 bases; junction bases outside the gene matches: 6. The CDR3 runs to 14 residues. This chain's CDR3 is CASLGREDYNEQFF. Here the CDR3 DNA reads TGTGCCAGCCTTGGGCGGGAGGACTACAATGAGCAGTTCTTC. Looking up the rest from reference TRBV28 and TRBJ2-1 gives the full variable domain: DVKVTQSSRYLVKRTGEKVFLECVQDMDHENMFWYRQDPGLGLRLIYFSYDVKMKEKGDIPEGYSVSREKKERFSLILESASTNQTSMYLCASLGREDYNEQFFGPGTRLTVL.

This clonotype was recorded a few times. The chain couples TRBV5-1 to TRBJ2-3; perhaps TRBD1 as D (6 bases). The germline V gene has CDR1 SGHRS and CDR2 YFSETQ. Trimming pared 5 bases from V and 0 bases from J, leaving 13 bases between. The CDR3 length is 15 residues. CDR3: CASRRTADSTDTQYF. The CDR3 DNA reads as TGCGCCAGCAGGAGGACAGCCGATAGCACAGATACGCAGTATTTT.

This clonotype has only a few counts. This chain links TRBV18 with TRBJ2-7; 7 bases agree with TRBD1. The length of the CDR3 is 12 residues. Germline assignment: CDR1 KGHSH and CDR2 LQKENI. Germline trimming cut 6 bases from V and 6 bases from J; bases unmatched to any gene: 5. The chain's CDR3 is CASSDRVGEQYF. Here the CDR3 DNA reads TGTGCCAGCTCCGACAGGGTGGGCGAGCAGTACTTC.

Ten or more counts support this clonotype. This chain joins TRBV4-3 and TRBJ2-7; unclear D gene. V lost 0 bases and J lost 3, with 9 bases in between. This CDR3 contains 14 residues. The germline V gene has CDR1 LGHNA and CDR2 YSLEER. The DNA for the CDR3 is TGCGCCAGCAGCCAAGATACACTTATCTACGAGCAGTACTTC. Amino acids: CASSQDTLIYEQYF.

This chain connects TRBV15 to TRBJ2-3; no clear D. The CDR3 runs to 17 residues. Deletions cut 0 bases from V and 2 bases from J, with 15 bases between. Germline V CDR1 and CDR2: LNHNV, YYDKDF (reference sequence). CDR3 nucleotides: TGTGCCACCAGCAGAGATATGACCTCCGGGTCCACAGATACGCAGTATTTT. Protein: CATSRDMTSGSTDTQYF. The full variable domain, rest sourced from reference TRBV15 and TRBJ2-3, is DAMVIQNPRYQVTQFGKPVTLSCSQTLNHNVMYWYQQKSSQAPKLLFHYYDKDFNNEADTPDNFQSRRPNTSFCFLDIRSPGLGDTAMYLCATSRDMTSGSTDTQYFGPGTRLTVL.

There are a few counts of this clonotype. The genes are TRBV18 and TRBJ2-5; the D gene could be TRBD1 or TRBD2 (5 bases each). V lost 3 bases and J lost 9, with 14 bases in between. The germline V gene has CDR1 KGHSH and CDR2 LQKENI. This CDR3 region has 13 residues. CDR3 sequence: CASSPVPGPAQYF. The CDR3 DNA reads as TGTGCCAGCTCACCTGTCCCGGGACCGGCCCAGTACTTC.

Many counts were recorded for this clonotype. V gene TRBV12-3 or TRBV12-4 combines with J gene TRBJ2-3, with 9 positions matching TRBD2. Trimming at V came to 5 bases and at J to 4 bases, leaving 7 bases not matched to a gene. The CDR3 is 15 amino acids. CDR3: CASSPGTSNSDTQYF. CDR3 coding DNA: TGTGCCAGCAGTCCCGGGACTAGCAATTCAGATACGCAGTATTTT.

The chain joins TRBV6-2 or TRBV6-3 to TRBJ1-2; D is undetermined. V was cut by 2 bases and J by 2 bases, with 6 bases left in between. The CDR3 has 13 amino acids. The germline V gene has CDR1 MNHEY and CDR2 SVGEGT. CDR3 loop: CASSYRQNYGYTF. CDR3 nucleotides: TGTGCCAGCAGTTACCGGCAGAACTATGGCTACACCTTC.

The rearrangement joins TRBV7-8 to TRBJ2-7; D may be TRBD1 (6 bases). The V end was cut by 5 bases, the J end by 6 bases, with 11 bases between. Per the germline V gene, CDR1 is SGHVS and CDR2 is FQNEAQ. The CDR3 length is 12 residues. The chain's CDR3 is CASSSNRVEQYF. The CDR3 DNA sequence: TGTGCCAGCAGCAGCAACAGGGTCGAGCAGTACTTC.

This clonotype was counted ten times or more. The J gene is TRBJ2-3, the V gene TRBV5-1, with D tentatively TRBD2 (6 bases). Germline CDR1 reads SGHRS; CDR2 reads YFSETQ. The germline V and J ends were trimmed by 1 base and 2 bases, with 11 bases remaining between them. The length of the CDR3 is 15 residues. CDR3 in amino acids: CASSLIGGDTDTQYF. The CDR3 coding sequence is TGCGCCAGCAGCTTGATCGGGGGAGACACAGATACGCAGTATTTT.

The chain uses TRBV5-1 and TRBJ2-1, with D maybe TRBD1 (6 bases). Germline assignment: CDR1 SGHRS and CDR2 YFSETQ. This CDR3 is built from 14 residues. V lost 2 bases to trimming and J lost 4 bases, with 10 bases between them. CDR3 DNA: TGCGCCAGCAGCTTTGCCGGACAGTACAATGAGCAGTTCTTC. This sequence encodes CASSFAGQYNEQFF.

CDR3 sequence: CASSPGTGASSTNYGYTF. CDR3 coding DNA: TGTGCCAGCAGCCCAGGGACAGGAGCTAGTTCGACTAACTATGGCTACACCTTC. This chain joins TRBV7-8 and TRBJ1-2, with 8 positions matching TRBD1. This CDR3 contains 18 residues. Germline values: CDR1 SGHVS, CDR2 FQNEAQ. V was clipped by 5 bases and J by 0 bases; unmatched bases: 14.

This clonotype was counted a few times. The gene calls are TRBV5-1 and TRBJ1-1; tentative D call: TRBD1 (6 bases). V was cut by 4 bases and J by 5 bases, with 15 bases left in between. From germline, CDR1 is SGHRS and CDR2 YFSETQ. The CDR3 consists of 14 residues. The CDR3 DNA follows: TGCGCCAGCAGCAAAAACGGGGGGCGGACTGAAGCTTTCTTT. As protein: CASSKNGGRTEAFF.

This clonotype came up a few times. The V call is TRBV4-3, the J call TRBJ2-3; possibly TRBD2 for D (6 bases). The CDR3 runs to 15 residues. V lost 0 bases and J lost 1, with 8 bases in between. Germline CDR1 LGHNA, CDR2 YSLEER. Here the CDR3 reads CASSQEQRGTDTQYF. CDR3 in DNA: TGCGCCAGCAGCCAAGAACAGCGGGGCACAGATACGCAGTATTTT.

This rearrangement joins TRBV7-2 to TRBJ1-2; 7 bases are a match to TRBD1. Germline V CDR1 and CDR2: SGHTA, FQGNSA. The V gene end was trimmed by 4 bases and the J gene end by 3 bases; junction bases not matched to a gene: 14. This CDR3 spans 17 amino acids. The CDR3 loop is CASSWPQDRSYDYGYTF. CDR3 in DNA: TGTGCCAGCAGCTGGCCCCAGGACAGGTCATACGACTATGGCTACACCTTC.

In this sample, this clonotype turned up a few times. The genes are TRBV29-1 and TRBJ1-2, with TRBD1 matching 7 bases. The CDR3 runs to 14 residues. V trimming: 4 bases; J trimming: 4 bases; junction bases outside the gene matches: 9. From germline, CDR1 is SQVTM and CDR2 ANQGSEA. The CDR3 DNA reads TGCAGCGTTGTACAGACAGGGCTGAGCTATGGCTACACCTTC. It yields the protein CSVVQTGLSYGYTF.

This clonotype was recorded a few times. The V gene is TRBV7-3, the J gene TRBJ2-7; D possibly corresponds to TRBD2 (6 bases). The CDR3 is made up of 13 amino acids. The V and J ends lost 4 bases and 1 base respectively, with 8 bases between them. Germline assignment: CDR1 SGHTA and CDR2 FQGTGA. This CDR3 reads CASSSDYSYEQYF. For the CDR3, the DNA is TGTGCCAGCAGCTCGGACTATTCCTACGAGCAGTACTTC.

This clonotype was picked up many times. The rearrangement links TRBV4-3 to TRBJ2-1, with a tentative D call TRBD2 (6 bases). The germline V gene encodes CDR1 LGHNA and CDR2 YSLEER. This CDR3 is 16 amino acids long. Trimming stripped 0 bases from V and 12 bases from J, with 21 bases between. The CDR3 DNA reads TGCGCCAGCAGCCAAGATGTCGGTAGCGGAGCCTTCGCGCAGTTCTTC. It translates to CASSQDVGSGAFAQFF.

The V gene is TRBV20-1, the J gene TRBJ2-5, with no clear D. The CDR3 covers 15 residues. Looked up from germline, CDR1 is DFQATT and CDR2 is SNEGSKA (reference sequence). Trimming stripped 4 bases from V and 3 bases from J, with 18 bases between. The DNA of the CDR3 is TGCAGTGCTATCGACGGATTGGGGATTGAAGAGACCCAGTACTTC. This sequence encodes CSAIDGLGIEETQYF.

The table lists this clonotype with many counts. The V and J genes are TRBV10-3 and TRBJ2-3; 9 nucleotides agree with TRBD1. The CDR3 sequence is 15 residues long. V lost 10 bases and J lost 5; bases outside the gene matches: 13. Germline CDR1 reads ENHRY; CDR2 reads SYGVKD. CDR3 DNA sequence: TGTGCCACCGGGAAGGACAGGGGCTCCGGAGATACGCAGTATTTT. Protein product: CATGKDRGSGDTQYF.

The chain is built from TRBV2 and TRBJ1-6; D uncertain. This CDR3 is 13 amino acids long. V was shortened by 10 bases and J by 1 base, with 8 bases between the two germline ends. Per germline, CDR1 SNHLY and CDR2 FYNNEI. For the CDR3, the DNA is TGTGCCACGACGTGGTCCTATAATTCACCCCTCCACTTT. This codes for CATTWSYNSPLHF. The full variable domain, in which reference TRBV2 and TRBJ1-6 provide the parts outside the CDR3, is EPEVTQTPSHQVTQMGQEVILRCVPISNHLYFYWYRQILGQKVEFLVSFYNNEISEKSEIFDDQFSVERPDGSNFTLKIRSTKLEDSAMYFCATTWSYNSPLHFGNGTRLTVT.

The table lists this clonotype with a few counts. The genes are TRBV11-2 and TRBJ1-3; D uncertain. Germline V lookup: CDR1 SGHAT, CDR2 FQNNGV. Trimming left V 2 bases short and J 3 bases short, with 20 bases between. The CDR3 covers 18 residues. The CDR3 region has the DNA TGTGCCAGCAGCTTACAAAGAGGAGGAAAACCTCTTGGAAACACCATATATTTT. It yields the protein CASSLQRGGKPLGNTIYF.

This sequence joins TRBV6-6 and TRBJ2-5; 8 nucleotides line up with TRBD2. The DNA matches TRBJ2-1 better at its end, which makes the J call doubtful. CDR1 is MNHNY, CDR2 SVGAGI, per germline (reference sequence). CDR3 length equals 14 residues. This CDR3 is CASRRTPQRETQFF. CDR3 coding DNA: TGTGCCAGCAGGAGGACGCCCCAGCGGGAGACCCAGTTCTTC.

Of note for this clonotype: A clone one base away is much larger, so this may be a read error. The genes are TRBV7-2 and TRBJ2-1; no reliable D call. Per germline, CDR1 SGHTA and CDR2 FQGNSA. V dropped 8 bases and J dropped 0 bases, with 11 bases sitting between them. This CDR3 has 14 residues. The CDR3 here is CASRYTGSYNEQFF. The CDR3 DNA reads TGTGCCAGCCGCTACACCGGCTCCTACAATGAGCAGTTCTTC.

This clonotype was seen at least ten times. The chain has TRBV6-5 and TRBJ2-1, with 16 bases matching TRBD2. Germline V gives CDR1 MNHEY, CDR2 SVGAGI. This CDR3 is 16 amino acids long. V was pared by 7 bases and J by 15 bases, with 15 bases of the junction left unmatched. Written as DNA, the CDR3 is TGTGCCAGCACCTCAGGGACTAGCGGGAGGGCTAGCCCACCGTTCTTC. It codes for CASTSGTSGRASPPFF.

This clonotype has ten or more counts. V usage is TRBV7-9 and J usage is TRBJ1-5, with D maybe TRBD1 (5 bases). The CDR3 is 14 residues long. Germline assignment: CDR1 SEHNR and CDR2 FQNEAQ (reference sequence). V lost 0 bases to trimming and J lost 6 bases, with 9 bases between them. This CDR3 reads CASSLAGGTQPQHF. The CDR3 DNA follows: TGTGCCAGCAGCTTAGCTGGGGGAACTCAGCCCCAGCATTTT.

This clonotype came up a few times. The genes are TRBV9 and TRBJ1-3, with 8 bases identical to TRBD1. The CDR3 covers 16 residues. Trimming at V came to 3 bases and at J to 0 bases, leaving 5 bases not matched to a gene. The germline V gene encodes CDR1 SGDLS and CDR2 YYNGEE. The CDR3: CASSAAGQGSGNTIYF. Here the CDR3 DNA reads TGTGCCAGCAGCGCAGCCGGACAGGGCTCTGGAAACACCATATATTTT. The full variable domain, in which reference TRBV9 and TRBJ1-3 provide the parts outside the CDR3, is DSGVTQTPKHLITATGQRVTLRCSPRSGDLSVYWYQQSLDQGLQFLIQYYNGEERAKGNILERFSAQQFPDLHSELNLSSLELGDSALYFCASSAAGQGSGNTIYFGEGSWLTVV.